This T cell receptor (beta chain) derives from a study of shared clonotypes between healthy human individuals. The ends lost 4 bases at V and 5 bases at J; junction bases unmatched: 5. Germline CDR1 SGHVS, CDR2 FNYEAQ. The CDR3 totals 14 residues. Naive CD8 cells, CD45RO-negative and positively selected for CCR7, excluded terminally differentiated effector memory CD45RA+ cells. Profiling relied on immunoSEQ multiplex PCR, and the TCRdb table lists in-frame clones only, not all of them. The sample lists just over 2,000,000 clones; 85% to 95% were seen once. The rearrangement joins TRBV7-6 to TRBJ1-1; 9 bases are a match to TRBD1. The sequence came from a man younger than 35 in good health. The sequenced sample consisted of naive CD8+ T cells sorted from blood. The CDR3 sequence is CASSSRDRETEAFF. CDR3 in DNA: TGTGCCAGCAGCTCAAGGGACAGGGAGACTGAAGCTTTCTTT.